This T cell receptor (beta chain) was captured by sequencing in a study of beta chain features in type 1 diabetes. Details on this clone: Its antigen remains unknown.

Overall study results and limits: When Type 1 diabetes patients were examined, their TCRB CDR3s proved moderately but significantly shorter in all four CD4+ subsets.

The whole isolated RNA underwent reverse transcription, so sequencing captured expressed TCRB transcripts. Some clones are missing from TCRdb's copy, which holds only in-frame ones; the method was immunoSEQ multiplex PCR. The sample carries some 200,000 clones, approximately 16% recorded once. CDR1 GTSNPN and CDR2 SVGIG come from the germline V gene (reference sequence). V was pared by 1 base and J by 6 bases, with 10 bases between. The CDR3 loop spans 13 amino acids. The chain uses TRBV30 and TRBJ1-5; possibly TRBD1 for D (6 bases). The clonotype comes from a man aged 30 to 39 with type 1 diabetes. Sequenced material: naive CD4+ T cells from blood. CDR3 nucleotide sequence: TGTGCCTGGAGTGGACAACAGGGTCAGCCCCAGCATTTT. Its translation is CAWSGQQGQPQHF. The variable domain in full, with the rest retrieved from reference TRBV30 and TRBJ1-5, is SQTIHQWPATLVQPVGSPLSLECTVEGTSNPNLYWYRQAAGRGLQLLFYSVGIGQISSEVPQNLSASRPQDRQFILSSKKLLLSDSGFYLCAWSGQQGQPQHFGDGTRLSIL.